This T cell receptor (beta chain) was recovered during a study of T cell responses to AZD1222 COVID-19 vaccine (dated by TCRdb to the early 2020s). Background for the entire study: TCR sequencing covered more than 230 trial participants: 200 to 220 given two doses of AZD1222 and 26 given two doses of MenACWY control vaccine. Trial participants were enrolled into age subgroups of 18-55, 56-69 and 70-plus years, which contained approximately 150, 28 and 58 TCR-sequenced participants, respectively.

The CDR3 regions of human TCRbeta chains were analyzed by immunosequencing. The authors' pipeline ran thus. Repertoire TCRs were checked for matches against a reference library of SARS-CoV-2-specific TCRs that had been generated using the MIRA antigen-specificity platform. Breadth meant the fraction of unique TCRs that were SARS-CoV-2-associated, whereas depth meant the fraction of total T cells that were SARS-CoV-2-associated. Using the MIRA data, each spike-specific TCR was assigned both to the spike region to which the TCR was reactive and to a CD4 or CD8 class. Log10-transformed breadth and depth values were compared by one-way ANOVA with Sidak's multiple comparisons tests. The table was pulled from immuneACCESS by TCRdb, which kept in-frame rearrangements only. Such tables lose some clones; where checked, under half of the loss comes from unresolved V genes, and the rest has no known cause. V, J and clone size derive from that table, while D and trimming were established from the DNA sequence. The sample profile shows 110,000 or so clones; more than 70% of them were found once. Approximately 3.4% of the sample rests with the top ten.

Broader findings and caveats from the paper: The whole spike protein was spanned by vaccine-associated CD4 TCRs, and dominant responses were seen in regions 160-218 and 743-854. Because no day 14 peak-response samples were available, the repertoires could be characterized only after the peak T cell response. The 56-69-year group was small, and its depth increase did not reach significance, likely because of low power. Participants were mostly white British, with more females than males. The authors suggested clonal diversity may have been underestimated. After two AZD1222 doses, both the breadth and the depth of spike-specific TCRs were significantly higher than at day 0 and than in MenACWY recipients. Conclusions about previously exposed vaccinees are limited because only six or seven AZD1222 recipients were SARS-CoV-2 seropositive at baseline. Nearly half of unique spike-specific TCRs reportedly recognized epitopes outside regions mutated in the B.1.351 and B.1.1.7 variants.

This clone was found a few times. Its recognized antigen is unknown. Nothing much larger sits one base from this clone, and base qualities are not available. The time point label, as the study defines it: about 28 days (+/-7) after the second vaccine dose. AZD1222 recipients with second doses at about 4 weeks or about 12 weeks were pooled, because spike-specific TCR depth and breadth did not differ between schedules. Vaccinee samples came from UK trials COV001 and COV002, including a single-blind randomized controlled phase 2/3 trial of AZD1222 (ChAdOx1 nCoV-19) in healthy adults. Trial participant PBMC samples were collected at day 0 and day 28 after the second dose for TCRbeta chain sequencing. Here the sequenced sample was peripheral blood, taken 28 days after the second AZD1222 dose. The receptor was isolated from an adult who received the AZD1222 COVID-19 vaccine.

The bases are TGTGCCAGCAGTTCGGACTGGGGTACGCAGTATTTT. This sequence encodes CASSSDWGTQYF. Recombination linked TRBV27 to TRBJ2-3; TRBD2 is perhaps the D gene, given 5 matching bases. Relative to germline, V is 4 bases shorter and J is 8 bases shorter, with 10 bases between their ends. CDR1 and CDR2 are drawn from the germline V gene (reference sequence): MNHEY, SMNVEV. The CDR3 numbers 12 residues from cysteine through phenylalanine. Left in the record is the CDR3 DNA by itself, 36 bases read in frame from the first base.